Listed below are T cell receptor beta chains from one sample, sequenced in a study of T-cell memory formation after mild COVID-19. In TCRdb, the 5' RACE reads were re-called with MiXCR into one record per CDR3 protein. The sample lists 400,000 to 550,000 distinct CDR3 sequences; around a quarter were seen once. The sample consisted of PBMCs or a T cell subset sorted from them (not recorded which). These receptors all stem from an adult woman who had mild COVID-19 (a few samples of this study predate the infection). Cell type and time point are not known. CDR3s include the opening cysteine and the closing phenylalanine or tryptophan. The D gene is left open where the match is weak. Clone size is shown for a subset of rows, as once, few, many or a class of expanded clone.

V: TRBV12-3/TRBV12-4
D: NA
size: NA
J: TRBJ2-6
CDR3: CASSLAGSSGANVLTF
DNA: TGTGCCAGCAGTTTAGCGGGCAGCTCTGGGGCCAACGTCCTGACTTTC

V: TRBV12-3/TRBV12-4
D: NA
size: few
J: TRBJ2-1
CDR3: CASSGPGPASYNEQFF
DNA: TGTGCCAGCAGTGGGCCGGGACCAGCTTCCTACAATGAGCAGTTCTTC

V: TRBV4-2
D: NA
size: few
J: TRBJ1-6
CDR3: CASSQDTYNSPLHF
DNA: TGTGCCAGCAGCCAAGACACCTATAATTCACCCCTCCACTTT

V: TRBV5-4
D: NA
size: few
J: TRBJ1-2
CDR3: CASSFGDTNYGYTF
DNA: TGTGCCAGCAGCTTCGGGGACACAAACTATGGCTACACCTTC

V: TRBV7-9
D: NA
size: NA
J: TRBJ2-1
CDR3: CASSLALGAQSQFF
DNA: TGTGCCAGCAGCTTAGCGCTGGGGGCCCAATCCCAGTTCTTC

V: TRBV15
D: NA
size: NA
J: TRBJ2-7
CDR3: CATSRGRQLYEQYF
DNA: TGTGCCACCAGCAGAGGACGGCAACTCTACGAGCAGTACTTC

V: TRBV7-2
D: NA
size: NA
J: TRBJ2-1
CDR3: CASRGELGDNEQFF
DNA: TGTGCCAGCAGAGGGGAGTTGGGTGACAATGAGCAGTTCTTC

V: TRBV10-3
D: TRBD1
size: NA
J: TRBJ2-5
CDR3: CAISPGQGTKTQYF
DNA: TGTGCCATCAGCCCGGGACAGGGGACCAAGACCCAGTACTTC

V: TRBV12-3/TRBV12-4
D: NA
size: few
J: TRBJ2-3
CDR3: CASIRGGTDTQYF
DNA: TGTGCCAGCATCAGGGGGGGCACAGATACGCAGTATTTT

V: TRBV29-1
D: TRBD1
size: few
J: TRBJ1-1
CDR3: CSPGTDEAFF
DNA: TGCAGCCCAGGGACAGATGAAGCTTTCTTT

V: TRBV29-1
D: NA
size: NA
J: TRBJ1-1
CDR3: CSVGGPNTEAFF
DNA: TGCAGCGTCGGGGGGCCCAACACTGAAGCTTTCTTT

V: TRBV7-2
D: NA
size: NA
J: TRBJ1-1
CDR3: CASSLTGNMNTEAFF
DNA: TGTGCCAGCAGCTTAACTGGAAATATGAACACTGAAGCTTTCTTT

V: TRBV29-1
D: TRBD2
size: NA
J: TRBJ2-3
CDR3: CSAKAGATDTQYF
DNA: TGCAGCGCAAAAGCGGGAGCGACAGATACGCAGTATTTT

V: TRBV20-1
D: TRBD2
size: few
J: TRBJ2-2
CDR3: CSARKRGNTGELFF
DNA: TGCAGTGCTAGAAAGCGGGGCAACACCGGGGAGCTGTTTTTT

V: TRBV7-2
D: TRBD2
size: few
J: TRBJ2-1
CDR3: CASSSLAGVEQFF
DNA: TGTGCCAGCAGCTCACTAGCGGGAGTTGAGCAGTTCTTC

V: TRBV27
D: NA
size: NA
J: TRBJ2-1
CDR3: CASSPGTDRDEQFF
DNA: TGTGCCAGCAGTCCCGGGACGGACCGGGATGAGCAGTTCTTC

V: TRBV5-1
D: TRBD1
size: many
J: TRBJ2-3
CDR3: CASSVGQGTDTQYF
DNA: TGTGCCAGCAGTGTTGGACAGGGAACAGATACGCAGTATTTT

V: TRBV11-2
D: NA
size: few
J: TRBJ2-1
CDR3: CASSFSNNEQFF
DNA: TGTGCCAGCAGCTTTAGCAACAATGAGCAGTTCTTC

V: TRBV15
D: NA
size: NA
J: TRBJ2-3
CDR3: CATSALGAGTQYF
DNA: TGTGCCACCAGCGCACTCGGGGCCGGCACGCAGTATTTT

V: TRBV19
D: NA
size: NA
J: TRBJ2-1
CDR3: CASKLAAYNEQFF
DNA: TGTGCCAGTAAACTAGCAGCCTACAATGAGCAGTTCTTC

V: TRBV7-8
D: NA
size: NA
J: TRBJ1-2
CDR3: CASSGYGRDGDYGYTF
DNA: TGTGCCAGCAGCGGATATGGTAGGGATGGTGACTATGGCTACACCTTC

V: TRBV2
D: TRBD1
size: few
J: TRBJ2-5
CDR3: CASSDQGEETQYF
DNA: TGTGCCAGCAGTGATCAGGGGGAAGAGACCCAGTACTTC

V: TRBV27
D: TRBD2
size: NA
J: TRBJ2-3
CDR3: CASRRRGREGTDTQYF
DNA: TGTGCCAGCAGGCGGCGGGGGCGGGAGGGCACAGATACGCAGTATTTT

V: TRBV7-2
D: NA
size: NA
J: TRBJ1-1
CDR3: CASALIATEAFF
DNA: TGTGCCAGCGCCTTGATTGCCACTGAAGCTTTCTTT

V: TRBV27
D: NA
size: NA
J: TRBJ2-7
CDR3: CASSSLGWGGGGSYEQYF
DNA: TGTGCCAGCAGTTCCCTAGGGTGGGGCGGAGGAGGGTCCTACGAGCAGTACTTC

V: TRBV4-1
D: TRBD2
size: NA
J: TRBJ2-1
CDR3: CASSPLELAGFNNEQFF
DNA: TGCGCCAGCAGCCCGCTCGAACTAGCGGGGTTTAACAATGAGCAGTTCTTC

V: TRBV29-1
D: TRBD1
size: few
J: TRBJ2-5
CDR3: CSAARGPGTGVETQYF
DNA: TGCAGCGCCGCCCGTGGGCCCGGGACAGGGGTGGAGACCCAGTACTTC

V: TRBV12-3/TRBV12-4
D: TRBD1
size: few
J: TRBJ2-7
CDR3: CASSLGQGSSEQYF
DNA: TGTGCCAGCAGTCTGGGACAGGGGAGCTCCGAGCAGTACTTC

V: TRBV3-1
D: NA
size: few
J: TRBJ1-1
CDR3: CASSYGAVEAFF
DNA: TGTGCCAGCAGCTATGGGGCAGTAGAAGCTTTCTTT

V: TRBV3-1
D: TRBD2
size: NA
J: TRBJ2-7
CDR3: CASSHRFLAGGFYEQYF
DNA: TGTGCCAGCAGCCATCGCTTCCTAGCGGGGGGTTTCTACGAGCAGTACTTC

V: TRBV5-1
D: TRBD1
size: many
J: TRBJ1-6
CDR3: CASRRGQDNSPLHF
DNA: TGCGCCAGCAGAAGGGGACAGGATAATTCACCCCTCCACTTT

V: TRBV20-1
D: NA
size: NA
J: TRBJ1-5
CDR3: CSSGEMGNQPQHF
DNA: TGCAGTTCAGGGGAGATGGGCAATCAGCCCCAGCATTTT

V: TRBV24-1
D: NA
size: few
J: TRBJ2-2
CDR3: CATSSPWDTGELFF
DNA: TGTGCCACCAGTTCTCCCTGGGACACCGGGGAGCTGTTTTTT

V: TRBV5-1
D: NA
size: few
J: TRBJ2-1
CDR3: CASSLVVGRELLGEQFF
DNA: TGCGCCAGCAGCTTGGTAGTGGGCAGGGAACTCCTGGGAGAGCAGTTCTTC

V: TRBV13
D: NA
size: NA
J: TRBJ1-2
CDR3: CASSSQLVHGTNYGYTF
DNA: TGTGCCAGCAGCTCACAATTAGTGCACGGGACGAACTATGGCTACACCTTC

V: TRBV29-1
D: NA
size: few
J: TRBJ2-2
CDR3: CSASPNTGELFF
DNA: TGCAGCGCAAGCCCTAACACCGGGGAGCTGTTTTTT

V: TRBV6-5
D: NA
size: many
J: TRBJ1-1
CDR3: CASSYHPSGTQEAFF
DNA: TGTGCCAGCAGTTACCACCCCTCCGGCACACAAGAAGCTTTCTTT

V: TRBV7-9
D: NA
size: few
J: TRBJ2-2
CDR3: CASSTIGFSGELFF
DNA: TGTGCCAGCAGTACTATAGGGTTCTCCGGGGAGCTGTTTTTT

V: TRBV12-3/TRBV12-4
D: NA
size: few
J: TRBJ2-7
CDR3: CASTPDRGTYEQYF
DNA: TGTGCCAGCACCCCCGATCGGGGGACTTACGAGCAGTACTTC

V: TRBV12-3/TRBV12-4
D: NA
size: NA
J: TRBJ1-1
CDR3: CASSPGGGVEAFF
DNA: TGTGCCAGCAGCCCCGGGGGAGGAGTTGAGGCTTTCTTT

V: TRBV20-1
D: NA
size: NA
J: TRBJ2-1
CDR3: CSARGLLDFNEQFF
DNA: TGCAGTGCTAGAGGTCTACTAGACTTCAATGAGCAGTTCTTC

V: TRBV29-1
D: NA
size: NA
J: TRBJ1-1
CDR3: CSASTGVGAFF
DNA: TGCAGCGCCTCGACAGGAGTTGGAGCTTTCTTT

V: TRBV29-1
D: NA
size: few
J: TRBJ2-1
CDR3: CSVEAPPGLILFF
DNA: TGCAGCGTTGAAGCCCCCCCAGGTCTAATTTTGTTCTTC

V: TRBV11-1
D: NA
size: few
J: TRBJ2-2
CDR3: CASSLASLGVGGELFF
DNA: TGTGCCAGCAGCTTAGCTAGCCTAGGAGTCGGCGGGGAGCTGTTTTTT

V: TRBV9
D: NA
size: NA
J: TRBJ2-6
CDR3: CASSAPAGANVLTF
DNA: TGTGCCAGCAGCGCTCCGGCTGGGGCCAACGTCCTGACTTTC

V: TRBV28
D: NA
size: few
J: TRBJ2-5
CDR3: CASRVLGGQNQETQYF
DNA: TGTGCCAGCAGGGTTCTGGGAGGCCAGAACCAAGAGACCCAGTACTTC

V: TRBV4-1
D: NA
size: NA
J: TRBJ2-3
CDR3: CASSQVGIPTDTQYF
DNA: TGCGCCAGCAGCCAAGTAGGGATCCCCACAGATACGCAGTATTTT

V: TRBV29-1
D: TRBD2
size: NA
J: TRBJ2-3
CDR3: CSVEDPGLDFGGTQYF
DNA: TGCAGCGTTGAAGATCCGGGACTAGATTTTGGGGGTACGCAGTATTTT